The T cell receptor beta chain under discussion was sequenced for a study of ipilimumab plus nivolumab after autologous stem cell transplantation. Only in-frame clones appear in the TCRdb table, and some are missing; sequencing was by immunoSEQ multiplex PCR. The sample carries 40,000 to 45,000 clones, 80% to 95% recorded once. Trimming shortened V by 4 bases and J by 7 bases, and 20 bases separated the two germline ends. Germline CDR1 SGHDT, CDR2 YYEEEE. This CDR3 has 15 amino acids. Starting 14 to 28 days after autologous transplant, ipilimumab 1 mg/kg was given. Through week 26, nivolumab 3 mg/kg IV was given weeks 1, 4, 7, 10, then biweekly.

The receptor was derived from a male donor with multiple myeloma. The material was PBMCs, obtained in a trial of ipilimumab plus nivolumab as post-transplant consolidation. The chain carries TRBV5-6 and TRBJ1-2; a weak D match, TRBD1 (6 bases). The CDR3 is CASSRFQGLALGYTF. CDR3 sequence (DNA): TGTGCCAGCAGCCGATTCCAGGGGCTCGCCCTTGGCTACACCTTC.